The 19 T cell receptor beta chains reported below all come from one sample, sequenced in a study of response to subunit inactivated influenza vaccine. TCRdb redid the calling of the RT-PCR reads with MiXCR, one entry per CDR3 protein. The table records some 850,000 distinct CDR3 sequences, about 18% of them present only once. The source material was PBMCs from blood, sampled about 5 days after vaccination. Every receptor here comes from a man between 45 and 60 years old who received an inactivated influenza vaccine.

CDR3 sequence (DNA): TGCAGTGCCAAGGGGGACCTCAGCTCCTACGAGCAGTACTTC. It specifies CSAKGDLSSYEQYF. The rearrangement joins TRBV20-1 to TRBJ2-7; a weak D match, TRBD1 (6 bases). V shed 6 bases and J shed 0 bases, with 15 bases lying between them. Germline V lookup: CDR1 DFQATT, CDR2 SNEGSKA (reference sequence). CDR3 size: 14 residues.

This clonotype was counted a few times. The genes are TRBV4-2 and TRBJ2-2; either TRBD1 or TRBD2 may supply D (7 bases each). CDR3 size: 13 residues. Trimming cost V 4 bases and J 9 bases, with 12 bases left between them. Germline loops: CDR1 LGHNA, CDR2 YNFKEQ. The CDR3 nucleotides are TGTGCCAGCAGCCCAGGGGGGGGCCGGGAGCTGTTTTTT. Translating gives CASSPGGGRELFF.

The chain employs TRBV7-6 and TRBJ2-5, with D uncertain. CDR3 length equals 13 residues. V lost 10 bases and J lost 1, with 13 bases in between. Germline V lookup: CDR1 SGHVS, CDR2 FNYEAQ. CDR3 DNA: TGTGCCACAACGACGGTCCCCCAAGAGACCCAGTACTTC. Translating it yields CATTTVPQETQYF.

V and J are TRBV28 and TRBJ2-3; D is uncertain. With 5 bases removed from V and 7 bases from J, the gap between germline ends came to 10 bases. Germline CDR1 MDHEN, CDR2 SYDVKM. This CDR3 spans 12 amino acids. The CDR3 DNA is TGTGCCAGCAGTCGGCGGCTCAATACGCAGTATTTT. It yields the protein CASSRRLNTQYF.

This clonotype was counted at least ten times. DNA for the CDR3: TGCAGTGCTAGACCGGGCAGTCACTATAATTCACCCCTCCACTTT. It codes for CSARPGSHYNSPLHF. The rearrangement joins TRBV20-1 to TRBJ1-6, with D hard to call. The CDR3 length is 15 residues. The germline gives CDR1 DFQATT, CDR2 SNEGSKA (reference sequence). V gave up 2 bases and J gave up 3 bases, with 11 bases separating them.

This clonotype was seen a few times. The rearrangement uses TRBV20-1 and TRBJ2-3; D is unclear. This CDR3 region has 13 residues. Trimming stripped 0 bases from V and 13 bases from J, with 17 bases between. CDR1 DFQATT and CDR2 SNEGSKA come from the germline V gene (reference sequence). The CDR3 DNA reads as TGCAGTGCTAGAGACCCCGGGTTGGAGTTGGAGTATTTT. This codes for CSARDPGLELEYF.

The chain employs TRBV11-2 and TRBJ2-7, with D maybe TRBD2 (6 bases). The V and J ends lost 5 bases and 7 bases respectively, with 9 bases between them. Germline V gene data show CDR1 as SGHAT and CDR2 as FQNNGV. This CDR3 spans 11 amino acids. CDR3 residues: CASSPRGEQYF. The CDR3 nucleotides read TGTGCCAGCAGCCCCCGGGGGGAGCAGTACTTC. The full variable domain, completed using reference TRBV11-2 and TRBJ2-7, is EAGVAQSPRYKIIEKRQSVAFWCNPISGHATLYWYQQILGQGPKLLIQFQNNGVVDDSQLPKDRFSAERLKGVDSTLKIQPAKLEDSAVYLCASSPRGEQYFGPGTRLTVT.

CDR3 sequence: CASSFTGAPYGYTF. As DNA, the CDR3 is TGTGCCAGCAGCTTTACAGGGGCGCCCTATGGCTACACCTTC. V is TRBV5-4 and J is TRBJ1-2, with 7 bases matching TRBD1. Germline CDR1 is SGHNT and CDR2 is YYREEE (reference sequence). Losses at the gene ends were 2 bases for V and 4 bases for J; bases not matched to a gene: 5. The CDR3 is 14 residues long.

The rearrangement links TRBV20-1 to TRBJ1-3; D gene unclear. The V gene's germline CDR1 is DFQATT and CDR2 SNEGSKA (reference sequence). V lost 2 bases, J lost 5 bases, and 10 bases lay in between. The CDR3 loop spans 13 amino acids. CDR3 nucleotides: TGCAGTGCTAGACGAGACTGGAGAAACACCATATATTTT. Its protein product is CSARRDWRNTIYF.

The chain is built from TRBV20-1 and TRBJ2-7, with 9 bases fitting TRBD1. Germline V gene data show CDR1 as DFQATT and CDR2 as SNEGSKA (reference sequence). There are 14 residues in the CDR3. The V and J ends lost 5 bases and 5 bases, in that order; junction bases with no gene match: 10. CDR3 DNA: TGCAGTGCTTCCCGGGACAGGGTAGTTGACGAGCAGTACTTC. As protein: CSASRDRVVDEQYF.

This clonotype came up a few times. This chain joins TRBV20-1 and TRBJ1-2, with D perhaps TRBD1 (6 bases). V dropped 1 base and J dropped 2 bases, with 8 bases sitting between them. The CDR3 extends over 13 amino acids. Germline CDR1 reads DFQATT; CDR2 reads SNEGSKA (reference sequence). The CDR3: CSARAGQNYGYTF. The CDR3 bases are TGCAGTGCTAGAGCCGGACAGAACTATGGCTACACCTTC.

This clonotype occurred many times. The chain joins TRBV3-1 to TRBJ1-2; TRBD1 agrees at 8 bases. Trimming took 5 bases from V and 3 from J; bases not matched to a gene: 2. Germline CDR1 LGHDT, CDR2 YNNKEL (reference sequence). The CDR3 totals 13 residues. The CDR3 region is CASSKTGDYGYTF. The CDR3 nucleotides read TGTGCCAGCAGCAAGACAGGGGACTATGGCTACACCTTC.

The chain carries TRBV3-1 and TRBJ1-1, with 7 bases matching TRBD1. Germline CDR1 and CDR2: LGHDT and YNNKEL (reference sequence). CDR3 size: 15 residues. V trimming: 6 bases; J trimming: 0 bases; junction bases outside the gene matches: 7. The CDR3: CASRQTGALNTEAFF. CDR3 nucleotide sequence: TGTGCCAGCAGACAAACAGGGGCCTTGAACACTGAAGCTTTCTTT.

There are a few counts of this clonotype. The chain links TRBV7-8 to TRBJ2-7, with a possible D match to TRBD2 (5 bases). CDR3 length: 16 residues. Germline V lookup: CDR1 SGHVS, CDR2 FQNEAQ. The germline V and J ends were trimmed by 1 base and 0 bases, with 13 bases remaining between them. CDR3 in DNA: TGTGCCAGCAGCTTAGAGGGCGGAGGATACTCCTACGAGCAGTACTTC. Translation gives CASSLEGGGYSYEQYF.

This clonotype was counted between two and nine times. This chain connects TRBV6-1 to TRBJ2-2; perhaps TRBD1 as D (5 bases). This CDR3 contains 15 residues. The V and J ends lost 3 bases and 1 base respectively, with 9 bases between them. Germline-derived CDR1 and CDR2 are MNHNS and SASEGT. The DNA for the CDR3 is TGTGCCAGCAGTGACAGGGTACGGAACACCGGGGAGCTGTTTTTT. It specifies CASSDRVRNTGELFF.

The CDR3 loop is CASSSWTGSSTGELFF. The CDR3 bases are TGTGCCAGCAGCTCATGGACAGGGTCGAGCACCGGGGAGCTGTTTTTT. The chain couples TRBV7-9 to TRBJ2-2, with 8 nucleotides matching TRBD1. V shed 4 bases and J 4 bases; nucleotides not matched to a gene: 8. The germline V gene encodes CDR1 SEHNR and CDR2 FQNEAQ (reference sequence). This CDR3 comprises 16 residues.

The V and J genes are TRBV29-1 and TRBJ1-5, with 8 bases matching TRBD1. The junction had 14 bases not matched to a gene; V was cut back by 4 bases and J by 3 bases. The CDR3 runs 17 residues. From germline, CDR1 is SQVTM and CDR2 ANQGSEA. This chain's CDR3 is CSVGAKPGGRHNQPQHF. In DNA form, the CDR3 reads TGCAGCGTTGGAGCAAAGCCAGGGGGCCGCCACAATCAGCCCCAGCATTTT.

This clonotype was seen at least ten times. J is TRBJ2-1 and V is TRBV29-1; TRBD2 matches 10 bases. The V gene end was trimmed by 5 bases and the J gene end by 6 bases; junction bases not matched to a gene: 4. Germline V lookup: CDR1 SQVTM, CDR2 ANQGSEA. The CDR3 sequence is 13 residues long. As DNA, the CDR3 is TGCAGCGTTAGGACTAGCGGCCTCAATGAGCAGTTCTTC. Its translation: CSVRTSGLNEQFF.

This chain connects TRBV7-8 to TRBJ2-1; D is unclear. This CDR3 has 15 residues. The germline CDR1 and CDR2 sequences are SGHVS and FQNEAQ. Between the trimmed V and J ends, which lost 5 bases and 5 bases, there was a span of 16 bases. CDR3 coding DNA: TGTGCCAGCAGCCCCCGAGACACCGTTCACAATGAGCAGTTCTTC. Its translation is CASSPRDTVHNEQFF.